What follows is one TCR beta chain and its context. The data stem from a study of PD-1 and CTLA-4 blockade in melanoma. V was pared by 0 bases and J by 3 bases, with 6 bases between. The CDR3 loop spans 13 amino acids. Per the germline V gene, CDR1 is ENHRY and CDR2 is SYGVKD. Measured with immunoSEQ multiplex PCR; TCRdb has only the in-frame clones, and not every one. Of tens of thousands of clones in the sample, 88% are singletons; the top ten hold roughly 6.1%. The chain is built from TRBV10-3 and TRBJ2-7; D is uncertain. The receptor was derived from a human donor with melanoma. Material: CD8+ T cells from peripheral blood, obtained from a patient given anti-PD-1 treatment. The CDR3, as DNA: TGTGCCATCAGTGAGTCGAGCGACTACGAGCAGTACTTC. Amino acid sequence: CAISESSDYEQYF.